A single sample gave rise to the 11 T cell receptor beta chains below, sequenced in a study of blood T cell repertoires in COVID-19 (dated by TCRdb to 2018 to 2021). Library preparation employed the immunoSEQ multiplex PCR assay. As stored in TCRdb, this immuneACCESS dataset retains in-frame rearrangements with V and J assigned. A fraction of the clones does not appear; measured against another copy, unresolved V genes explain less than half of the discrepancy, and the remainder lacks a known reason. This sample gives 200,000 or so clones in total; roughly four fifths of them show up just once. The ten largest clones add up to 6% to 7% of the sample. Sequencing was performed on peripheral blood. These receptors all stem from a woman aged 40 to 50 with acute or convalescent COVID-19.

V is TRBV24-1 and J is TRBJ1-2; D is undetermined. Trimming took off 9 bases at V and 5 bases at J, with 18 bases between the two ends. CDR3 length: 14 amino acids. CDR1 is KGHDR and CDR2 is SFDVKD in the germline V gene. The CDR3 DNA reads as TGTGCCACCGCACACCGGGAGCCGTCGTATGGCTACACCTTC. Protein sequence: CATAHREPSYGYTF.

The gene calls are TRBV9 and TRBJ1-6, with 9 nucleotides matching TRBD1. With V trimmed by 3 bases and J by 5 bases, 9 bases remained unmatched. The germline V gene has CDR1 SGDLS and CDR2 YYNGEE. The CDR3 is 17 residues long. CDR3 nucleotides: TGTGCCAGCAGCGCCTCAGCCGGGACAGGGAATAATTCACCCCTCCACTTT. This sequence encodes CASSASAGTGNNSPLHF.

J is TRBJ1-6 and V is TRBV7-9; D remains unclear. CDR1 SEHNR and CDR2 FQNEAQ come from the germline V gene (reference sequence). The CDR3 sequence is 15 residues long. The V end lost 1 base, the J end lost 7 bases, and 11 bases lay between the germline ends. CDR3 coding DNA: TGTGCCAGCAGCTTAGGCGGGCGGTTAAATTCACCCCTCCACTTT. Protein product: CASSLGGRLNSPLHF.

This clone came up a few times. The chain links TRBV19 to TRBJ1-5; D is uncertain. The V end lost 4 bases, the J end lost 6 bases, and 7 bases lay between the germline ends. In germline, CDR1 is LNHDA, CDR2 SQIVND (reference sequence). The CDR3 runs 12 residues. In nucleotides, the CDR3 is TGTGCCAGTAGTAACTTTTTTCAGCCCCAGCATTTT. Its translation: CASSNFFQPQHF.

V gene TRBV5-1 combines with J gene TRBJ2-5; 10 nucleotides line up with TRBD1. This CDR3 has 15 residues. V trimming: 7 bases; J trimming: 7 bases; junction bases outside the gene matches: 13. Germline V gene sequence: CDR1 SGHRS, CDR2 YFSETQ. The CDR3 bases are TGCGCCAGCTCGGAATCCGGGACAGGGGACGGGACCCAGTACTTC. Encoded protein: CASSESGTGDGTQYF.

The V gene is TRBV19, the J gene TRBJ2-3; TRBD2 matches 8 bases. CDR3 length: 14 residues. CDR1 LNHDA and CDR2 SQIVND come from the germline V gene (reference sequence). Germline trimming cut 4 bases from V and 0 bases from J; bases unmatched to any gene: 0. CDR3 loop: CASSSGGSTDTQYF. The CDR3 coding sequence is TGTGCCAGTAGTAGCGGGGGGAGCACAGATACGCAGTATTTT.

The chain recombines TRBV7-9 with TRBJ2-2; a possible D gene is TRBD1 (5 bases). V shed 6 bases and J shed 1 base, with 6 bases lying between them. Germline V gene data show CDR1 as SEHNR and CDR2 as FQNEAQ (reference sequence). The CDR3 loop spans 13 amino acids. The CDR3 region is CASRQENTGELFF. The CDR3 nucleotides read TGTGCCAGCAGACAGGAGAACACCGGGGAGCTGTTTTTT.

This clone has just a few counts. The chain carries TRBV6-5 and TRBJ2-7, with 13 bases identical to TRBD2. CDR3 length equals 13 residues. Trimming at V came to 6 bases and at J to 6 bases, leaving 2 bases not matched to a gene. CDR1 MNHEY and CDR2 SVGAGI come from the germline V gene. The CDR3 loop reads CASSRTSGSEQYF. Here the CDR3 DNA reads TGTGCCAGCAGCCGGACTAGCGGGAGCGAGCAGTACTTC.

This clone was recorded once. The J gene is TRBJ1-2, the V gene TRBV12-3 or TRBV12-4; a possible D gene is TRBD1 (6 bases). V lost 5 bases and J lost 8, with 12 bases in between. CDR3 size: 12 residues. CDR3 bases: TGTGCCAGCAGTCCAGGGGTTGGGGGCTACACCTTC. As protein: CASSPGVGGYTF.

This clone was counted once. The genes are TRBV5-1 and TRBJ2-1; TRBD1 might be the D (7 bases). The length of the CDR3 is 16 residues. Deletions cut 5 bases from V and 5 bases from J, with 20 bases between. The V gene's germline CDR1 is SGHRS and CDR2 YFSETQ. The CDR3 reads CASSRRGRGPHNEQFF. The CDR3 DNA is TGCGCCAGCAGTAGGAGGGGGCGAGGCCCCCACAATGAGCAGTTCTTC. Looking up the rest from reference TRBV5-1 and TRBJ2-1 gives the full variable domain: KAGVTQTPRYLIKTRGQQVTLSCSPISGHRSVSWYQQTPGQGLQFLFEYFSETQRNKGNFPGRFSGRQFSNSRSEMNVSTLELGDSALYLCASSRRGRGPHNEQFFGPGTRLTVL.

This clone was recorded only once. The chain links TRBV3-1 (or the pseudogene TRBV3-2) to TRBJ2-1; 12 nucleotides line up with TRBD2. This CDR3 region has 20 residues. The germline V gene has CDR1 LGHDT and CDR2 YNNKEL (reference sequence). With V trimmed by 0 bases and J by 5 bases, 14 bases remained unmatched. CDR3 nucleotide sequence: TGTGCCAGCAGCCAAGATAAGAGGGCTAGCGGGGGGGCTAAAGACAATGAGCAGTTCTTC. This codes for CASSQDKRASGGAKDNEQFF.